This T cell receptor (beta chain) was captured in a study of blood T cell repertoires in COVID-19. The cohort comprised adults aged 18 to 89 years residing in approximately 25 US areas. TCRdb keeps only in-frame clones here, not all; method: immunoSEQ multiplex PCR. This sample has about 150,000 clones, with about 88% found just once. Germline loops: CDR1 MNHEY, CDR2 SVGEGT. V was clipped by 0 bases and J by 6 bases, with 14 bases between them. The CDR3 consists of 16 residues. The sample taken for sequencing was PBMCs or T cells enriched from blood (not recorded which). This receptor was identified in a man between 45 and 60 years old who had recovered from COVID-19. The chain is built from TRBV6-2 or TRBV6-3 and TRBJ2-2, with a weak D call TRBD1 (6 bases). The CDR3 sequence is CASSYSGQQSAGELFF. CDR3 in DNA: TGTGCCAGCAGTTACTCGGGACAACAGTCTGCCGGGGAGCTGTTTTTT.